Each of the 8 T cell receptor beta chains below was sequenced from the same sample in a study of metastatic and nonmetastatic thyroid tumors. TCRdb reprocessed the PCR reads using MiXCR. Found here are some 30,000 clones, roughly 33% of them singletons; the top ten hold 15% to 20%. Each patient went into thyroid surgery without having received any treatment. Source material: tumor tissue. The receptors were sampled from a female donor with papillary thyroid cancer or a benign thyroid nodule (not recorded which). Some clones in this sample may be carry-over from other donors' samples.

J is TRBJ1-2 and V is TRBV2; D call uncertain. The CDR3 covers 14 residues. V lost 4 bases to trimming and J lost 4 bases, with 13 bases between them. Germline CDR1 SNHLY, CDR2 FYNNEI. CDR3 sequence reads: CASSGRYSGYGYTF. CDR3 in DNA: TGTGCCAGCAGTGGACGATATTCGGGCTATGGCTACACCTTC.

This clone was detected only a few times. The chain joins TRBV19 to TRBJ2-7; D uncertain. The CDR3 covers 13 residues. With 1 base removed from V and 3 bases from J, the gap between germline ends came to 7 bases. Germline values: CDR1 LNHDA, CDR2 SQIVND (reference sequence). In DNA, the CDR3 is TGTGCCAGTAGTATAGTGGGCGGCTACGAGCAGTACTTC. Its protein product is CASSIVGGYEQYF.

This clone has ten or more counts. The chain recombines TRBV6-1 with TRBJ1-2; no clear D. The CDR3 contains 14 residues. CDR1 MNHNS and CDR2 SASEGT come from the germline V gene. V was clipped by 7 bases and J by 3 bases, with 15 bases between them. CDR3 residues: CASTTSWSDYGYTF. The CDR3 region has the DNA TGTGCCAGCACCACCTCGTGGTCTGACTATGGCTACACCTTC.

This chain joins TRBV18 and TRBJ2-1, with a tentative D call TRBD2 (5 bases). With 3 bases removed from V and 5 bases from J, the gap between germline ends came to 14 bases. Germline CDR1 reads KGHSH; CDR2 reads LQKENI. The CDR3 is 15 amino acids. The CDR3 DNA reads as TGTGCCAGCTCACCCCTGACTATGGGCGACAATGAGCAGTTCTTC. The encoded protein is CASSPLTMGDNEQFF.

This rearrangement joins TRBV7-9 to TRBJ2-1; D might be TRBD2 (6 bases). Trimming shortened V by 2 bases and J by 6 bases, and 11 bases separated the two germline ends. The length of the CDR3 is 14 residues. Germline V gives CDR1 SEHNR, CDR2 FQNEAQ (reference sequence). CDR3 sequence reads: CASSLRLDSNEQFF. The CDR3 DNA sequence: TGTGCCAGCAGCTTACGACTAGATAGCAATGAGCAGTTCTTC.

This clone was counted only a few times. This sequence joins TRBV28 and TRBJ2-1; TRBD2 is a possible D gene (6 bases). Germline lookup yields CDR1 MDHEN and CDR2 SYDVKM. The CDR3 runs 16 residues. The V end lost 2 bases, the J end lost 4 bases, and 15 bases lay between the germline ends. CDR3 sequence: CASSLEEGLGYNEQFF. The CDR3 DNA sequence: TGTGCCAGCAGTTTAGAGGAGGGGTTGGGATACAATGAGCAGTTCTTC. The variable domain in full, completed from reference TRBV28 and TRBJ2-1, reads DVKVTQSSRYLVKRTGEKVFLECVQDMDHENMFWYRQDPGLGLRLIYFSYDVKMKEKGDIPEGYSVSREKKERFSLILESASTNQTSMYLCASSLEEGLGYNEQFFGPGTRLTVL.

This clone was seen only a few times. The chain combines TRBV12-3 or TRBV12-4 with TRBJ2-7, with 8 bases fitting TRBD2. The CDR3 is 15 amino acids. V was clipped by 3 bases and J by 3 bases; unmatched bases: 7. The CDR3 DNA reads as TGTGCCAGCAGTTTTCAGGCTAGCGGGCTCTACGAGCAGTACTTC. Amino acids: CASSFQASGLYEQYF.

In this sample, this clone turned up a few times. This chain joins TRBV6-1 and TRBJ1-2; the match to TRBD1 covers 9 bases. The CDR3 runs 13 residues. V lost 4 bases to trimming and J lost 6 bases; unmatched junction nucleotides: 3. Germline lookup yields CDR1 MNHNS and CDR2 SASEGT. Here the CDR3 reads CASSGTGEDGYTF. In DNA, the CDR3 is TGTGCCAGCAGTGGGACAGGGGAGGATGGCTACACCTTC.